These T cell receptor beta chains were read from a single sample in a study of blood T cells in healthy people across ages. In TCRdb, the 5' RACE reads were re-called with MiXCR into one record per CDR3 protein. The table has fewer than 950,000 distinct CDR3 sequences, approximately 53% seen once. Sequences were obtained from blood. The receptors come from a man older than 75 in good health. Each CDR3 is given with its conserved first and last residue. The order of the fields is V gene, J gene, clone size, D gene, CDR3 DNA, CDR3 protein. D genes are given only for firm matches. Size is omitted from some rows. Given values are once, few, many or a class for expanded clones.

v_gene: TRBV4-1
j_gene: TRBJ2-7
abundance: few
d_gene: NA
CDR3nt: TGCGCCAGCAGCCAAGGGGAGCGGAATACCTACGAGCAGTACTTC
CDR3aa: CASSQGERNTYEQYF

v_gene: TRBV28
j_gene: TRBJ2-1
abundance: NA
d_gene: TRBD2
CDR3nt: TGTGCCAGCAGTTTGGGGACGGGACTAGCGGCACAGAATGAGCAGTTCTTC
CDR3aa: CASSLGTGLAAQNEQFF

v_gene: TRBV4-2
j_gene: TRBJ2-7
abundance: NA
d_gene: NA
CDR3nt: TGTGCCAGCAGCCAAGACACGGGGGAGCAGTACTTC
CDR3aa: CASSQDTGEQYF

v_gene: TRBV27
j_gene: TRBJ2-1
abundance: NA
d_gene: NA
CDR3nt: TGTGCTAGCAGTTCCCCGGGACACAGCTCCTACAATGAGCAGTTCTTC
CDR3aa: CASSSPGHSSYNEQFF

v_gene: TRBV27
j_gene: TRBJ1-1
abundance: NA
d_gene: NA
CDR3nt: TGTGCCAGCACTTCCAGGGCGGGAGAGGGGACTGAAGCTTTCTTT
CDR3aa: CASTSRAGEGTEAFF

v_gene: TRBV28
j_gene: TRBJ2-7
abundance: few
d_gene: TRBD1
CDR3nt: TGTGCCAGCAGTTTAGAAGGGGGCGCTGTGTACGAGCAGTACTTC
CDR3aa: CASSLEGGAVYEQYF

v_gene: TRBV2
j_gene: TRBJ2-1
abundance: NA
d_gene: NA
CDR3nt: TGTGCCAGCAGGGGAAACTCCTACAATGAGCAGTTCTTC
CDR3aa: CASRGNSYNEQFF

v_gene: TRBV27
j_gene: TRBJ2-5
abundance: NA
d_gene: TRBD2
CDR3nt: TGTGCCAGCAGTTTTATTACTAGCGGGATTCCCACTCAAGAGACCCAGTACTTC
CDR3aa: CASSFITSGIPTQETQYF

v_gene: TRBV7-8
j_gene: TRBJ2-1
abundance: NA
d_gene: NA
CDR3nt: TGTGCCAGCAGCTCTGAGGGGGGGAGCGAAGAGGAGCAGTTCTTC
CDR3aa: CASSSEGGSEEEQFF

v_gene: TRBV10-3
j_gene: TRBJ2-1
abundance: NA
d_gene: NA
CDR3nt: TGTGCCACAACCTCGGACAATGAGCAGTTCTTC
CDR3aa: CATTSDNEQFF

v_gene: TRBV6-6
j_gene: TRBJ1-1
abundance: NA
d_gene: NA
CDR3nt: TGTGCCAGCAGTTACTCAGGGGGGAACACTGAAGCTTTCTTT
CDR3aa: CASSYSGGNTEAFF

v_gene: TRBV15
j_gene: TRBJ2-3
abundance: NA
d_gene: NA
CDR3nt: TGTGCCACCAGCAGAGATGCCTTCGGCAGGGTTGAAGATACGCAGTATTTT
CDR3aa: CATSRDAFGRVEDTQYF

v_gene: TRBV9
j_gene: TRBJ2-1
abundance: NA
d_gene: TRBD2
CDR3nt: TGTGCCAGCAGCGTAGCCGGGGGGTGGTATGAGCAGTTCTTC
CDR3aa: CASSVAGGWYEQFF

v_gene: TRBV15
j_gene: TRBJ2-7
abundance: NA
d_gene: TRBD1
CDR3nt: TGTGCCACCAGCAGATCTACCCCGGGACAGGGCTCTTTATACGAGCAGTACTTC
CDR3aa: CATSRSTPGQGSLYEQYF

v_gene: TRBV6-4
j_gene: TRBJ2-2
abundance: NA
d_gene: NA
CDR3nt: TGTGCCAGCAGGACAGCCTACGGGGAGCTGTTTTTT
CDR3aa: CASRTAYGELFF

v_gene: TRBV6-2/TRBV6-3
j_gene: TRBJ2-1
abundance: once
d_gene: NA
CDR3nt: TGTGCCAGCAGTTACGGCGCAGCCTACAATGAGCAGTTCTTC
CDR3aa: CASSYGAAYNEQFF

v_gene: TRBV6-6
j_gene: TRBJ2-2
abundance: NA
d_gene: NA
CDR3nt: TGTGCCAGCAGTTACGAGGCCGGGGAGCTGTTTTTT
CDR3aa: CASSYEAGELFF

v_gene: TRBV28
j_gene: TRBJ2-7
abundance: many
d_gene: NA
CDR3nt: TGTGCCAGCGCAGAACTCAGGGGTGCCAGCTCCTACGAGCAGTACTTC
CDR3aa: CASAELRGASSYEQYF

v_gene: TRBV3-1
j_gene: TRBJ2-1
abundance: NA
d_gene: NA
CDR3nt: TGTGCCAGCAGCCCCGTACGACCGAGCTCCTACAATGAGCAGTTCTTC
CDR3aa: CASSPVRPSSYNEQFF

v_gene: TRBV2
j_gene: TRBJ2-7
abundance: NA
d_gene: TRBD2
CDR3nt: TGTGCCAGCAGTGGGACTAGCGGGGCCTACGAGCAGTACTTC
CDR3aa: CASSGTSGAYEQYF

v_gene: TRBV5-5
j_gene: TRBJ2-7
abundance: few
d_gene: TRBD1
CDR3nt: TGTGCCAGCAGCTTGGGCAGGGGGCCTTACGAGCAGTACTTC
CDR3aa: CASSLGRGPYEQYF

v_gene: TRBV18
j_gene: TRBJ1-2
abundance: NA
d_gene: NA
CDR3nt: TGTGCCAGCTCACCACTCGCAGGGGCAGACTATGGCTACACCTTC
CDR3aa: CASSPLAGADYGYTF

v_gene: TRBV2
j_gene: TRBJ2-5
abundance: NA
d_gene: NA
CDR3nt: TGTGCCAGCAGTGGAGCTGGACAGACCAACAATGAGCAGTACTTC
CDR3aa: CASSGAGQTNNEQYF

v_gene: TRBV18
j_gene: TRBJ2-7
abundance: NA
d_gene: NA
CDR3nt: TGTGCCAGCTCACCACGGGTCAGGGCCAGGGAGTTGGACGAGCAGTACTTC
CDR3aa: CASSPRVRARELDEQYF

v_gene: TRBV9
j_gene: TRBJ2-7
abundance: NA
d_gene: NA
CDR3nt: TGTGCCAGCAGCGTAGAAGGAATCGGGAAGGGCGAGCAGTACTTC
CDR3aa: CASSVEGIGKGEQYF

v_gene: TRBV7-9
j_gene: TRBJ2-7
abundance: few
d_gene: NA
CDR3nt: TGTGCCAGCAGCCCAAAGCTGCAGGGAGCCTACGAGCAGTACTTC
CDR3aa: CASSPKLQGAYEQYF

v_gene: TRBV20-1
j_gene: TRBJ2-1
abundance: NA
d_gene: TRBD1
CDR3nt: TGCAGTGCAGAAGACAGGGTCGAATACAATGAGCAGTTCTTC
CDR3aa: CSAEDRVEYNEQFF

v_gene: TRBV5-1
j_gene: TRBJ1-5
abundance: NA
d_gene: TRBD1
CDR3nt: TGCGCCAGCAGCCTTGGACAGGGGACCCAGCCCCAGCATTTT
CDR3aa: CASSLGQGTQPQHF

v_gene: TRBV29-1
j_gene: TRBJ1-1
abundance: NA
d_gene: NA
CDR3nt: TGCAGCGTTCATCCGGGGGGGAACACTGAAGCTTTCTTT
CDR3aa: CSVHPGGNTEAFF

v_gene: TRBV9
j_gene: TRBJ2-3
abundance: few
d_gene: NA
CDR3nt: TGTGCCAGCAGCGTAGAACCGGCGGATACGCAGTATTTT
CDR3aa: CASSVEPADTQYF

v_gene: TRBV12-3/TRBV12-4
j_gene: TRBJ1-2
abundance: NA
d_gene: NA
CDR3nt: TGTGCCAGCAGTCCCCGATCCCTCTATGGCTACACCTTC
CDR3aa: CASSPRSLYGYTF

v_gene: TRBV9
j_gene: TRBJ2-3
abundance: NA
d_gene: NA
CDR3nt: TGTGCCAGCAGCGTAGGGTCCTCGGGAGGCACAGATACGCAGTATTTT
CDR3aa: CASSVGSSGGTDTQYF

v_gene: TRBV10-3
j_gene: TRBJ2-1
abundance: NA
d_gene: NA
CDR3nt: TGTGCCAGCAGTGAGTCCCCGTACAATGAGCAGTTCTTC
CDR3aa: CASSESPYNEQFF

v_gene: TRBV2
j_gene: TRBJ1-2
abundance: NA
d_gene: NA
CDR3nt: TGTGCCAGCAGTGGCACCCCCTTACAGCTTCCGACTCCTGGCTACACCTTC
CDR3aa: CASSGTPLQLPTPGYTF

v_gene: TRBV24-1
j_gene: TRBJ2-7
abundance: once
d_gene: NA
CDR3nt: TGTGCCACCAGTGAGGGGGGTCGCTACGAGCAGTACTTC
CDR3aa: CATSEGGRYEQYF

v_gene: TRBV7-2
j_gene: TRBJ2-1
abundance: once
d_gene: TRBD2
CDR3nt: TGTGCCAGCAGCTGGAAGAAGCGGGGCCCTGTCTACAATGAGCAGTTCTTC
CDR3aa: CASSWKKRGPVYNEQFF

v_gene: TRBV5-1
j_gene: TRBJ2-7
abundance: few
d_gene: TRBD2
CDR3nt: TGCGCCAGCAGCTACCGGGAGGCCTACGAGCAGTACTTC
CDR3aa: CASSYREAYEQYF

v_gene: TRBV4-1
j_gene: TRBJ2-7
abundance: few
d_gene: NA
CDR3nt: TGCGCCAGCAGCCAATTCCAGGGACACGAGCAGTACTTC
CDR3aa: CASSQFQGHEQYF

v_gene: TRBV5-1
j_gene: TRBJ1-2
abundance: NA
d_gene: NA
CDR3nt: TGCGCCAGCAGCCGCCAGGACGGAAACTATGGCTACACCTTC
CDR3aa: CASSRQDGNYGYTF

v_gene: TRBV6-6
j_gene: TRBJ1-1
abundance: few
d_gene: NA
CDR3nt: TGTGCCAGCAGTTACTCGCCAACAGCTATCACTGAAGCTTTCTTT
CDR3aa: CASSYSPTAITEAFF

v_gene: TRBV7-2
j_gene: TRBJ2-7
abundance: NA
d_gene: TRBD2
CDR3nt: TGTGCCAGCAGCTTAGCGGTTGGGATACCGGGACTAGCGGGAATGAACGAGCAGTACTTC
CDR3aa: CASSLAVGIPGLAGMNEQYF

v_gene: TRBV18
j_gene: TRBJ2-1
abundance: few
d_gene: NA
CDR3nt: TGTGCCAGCTCACGATCCCCCGTTGGGGGGGGCGGAATGGAAGTTGAGCAGTTCTTC
CDR3aa: CASSRSPVGGGGMEVEQFF

v_gene: TRBV4-1
j_gene: TRBJ1-2
abundance: NA
d_gene: NA
CDR3nt: TGCGCCAGCAGCCAAGATGCAGGGGCCGGCTATGACTACACCTTC
CDR3aa: CASSQDAGAGYDYTF

v_gene: TRBV5-5
j_gene: TRBJ1-3
abundance: NA
d_gene: NA
CDR3nt: TGTGCCAGCAGCTTCCGGGGACAAGGAAACACCATATATTTT
CDR3aa: CASSFRGQGNTIYF

v_gene: TRBV18
j_gene: TRBJ2-4
abundance: few
d_gene: NA
CDR3nt: TGTGCCAGCTCACCCTTAGACAGGCCTTCCAAAAACATTCAGTACTTC
CDR3aa: CASSPLDRPSKNIQYF